This T cell receptor beta chain comes out of a study of OX40 agonist ivuxolimab in advanced cancers. On the study more broadly: With a range of roughly 20 to 80, age averaged approximately 60 years, and around 80% were male.

Data came from immunoSEQ multiplex PCR; TCRdb stores just in-frame clones and leaves some out. This table holds just under 80,000 clones, approximately 84% found once. V lost 1 base and J lost 0, with 7 bases in between. The CDR3 covers 14 residues. Germline V gene data show CDR1 as SGHRS and CDR2 as YFSETQ. The V call is TRBV5-1, the J call TRBJ1-2, with D possibly matching TRBD1 (5 bases). Source: CD4+ or CD8+ T cells sorted from blood, taken in a trial of the OX40 agonist ivuxolimab. The origin of this receptor is an adult with an advanced solid tumor such as melanoma, head and neck, liver or kidney cancer. The CDR3 spells CASSLYRTNYGYTF. CDR3 DNA sequence: TGCGCCAGCAGCTTGTACAGGACTAACTATGGCTACACCTTC.